This T cell receptor (beta chain) was captured in a study of shared clonotypes between healthy human individuals. Study-wide results and limits: Tissue TCR repertoires likely differ from these blood-only repertoires. Estimated clonotype richness was generally higher in naive than memory subsets. Generation probabilities were higher for clonotypes shared across all four sorted-subset donors than for unshared ones. Limitation of the genetic and exposure-history diversity represented came from the few donors.

The germline V gene encodes CDR1 SGHRS and CDR2 YFSETQ. V lost 2 bases and J lost 7; bases outside the gene matches: 18. This CDR3 is 18 amino acids long. Assay used: immunoSEQ multiplex PCR; TCRdb lists only in-frame clones, some missing. The table has about 2 million clones, 85% to 95% seen once; the top ten hold more than 0.1%. For this clone: Its antigen is currently unknown.

Source material: naive CD4+ T cells sorted from blood. Subset specified: CD45RA+ positively selected. The TCR was taken from a man aged 18 to 29 in good health. This sequence joins TRBV5-1 and TRBJ2-1, with 7 bases matching TRBD1. The CDR3 region is CASSFEDRSPPFQNEQFF. As DNA, the CDR3 is TGCGCCAGCAGCTTTGAGGACAGGAGTCCCCCTTTTCAGAATGAGCAGTTCTTC.